Following are 5 T cell receptor beta chains from one sample sequenced in a study of blood T cell repertoires in COVID-19. Sequencing was performed with immunoSEQ multiplex PCR; in TCRdb, only in-frame clones are kept and a portion is missing. The sample yields 290,000 or so clones, about 82% seen once. Specimen: peripheral blood. The receptors were gathered from a man aged 50-60 years with active or convalescent COVID-19.

This clone has only a few counts. DNA of the CDR3: TGCAGTGCTAGTTTAGGCGGGGGGCGCGGTGAAAAACTGTTTTTT. Its translation is CSASLGGGRGEKLFF. The chain is built from TRBV20-1 and TRBJ1-4, with D perhaps TRBD1 (6 bases). CDR3 length: 15 residues. Germline assignment: CDR1 DFQATT and CDR2 SNEGSKA (reference sequence). V dropped 3 bases and J dropped 7 bases, with 18 bases sitting between them.

This chain links TRBV30 with TRBJ1-1; D may be TRBD1 (5 bases). With 2 bases removed from V and 5 bases from J, the gap between germline ends came to 15 bases. The CDR3 spans 14 residues. CDR1 and CDR2 from the germline V gene are GTSNPN and SVGIG (reference sequence). The CDR3 coding sequence is TGTGCCTGGAGTCTCCCGCCAGGGCGAACTGAAGCTTTCTTT. Encoded protein: CAWSLPPGRTEAFF.

This clone was detected a few times. For the CDR3, the DNA is TGTGCCAGCACCGGCAGGGGAGCCGGTCTGATTCGAGAGACCCAGTACTTC. It codes for CASTGRGAGLIRETQYF. The V call is TRBV27, the J call TRBJ2-5; weak D call: TRBD1 (6 bases). The CDR3 runs to 17 residues. Trimming removed 7 bases at V and 4 bases at J, with 25 bases between. CDR1 is MNHEY and CDR2 is SMNVEV in the germline V gene (reference sequence).

The CDR3 sequence: CASSGTGNTGELFF. CDR3 coding DNA: TGTGCCAGCAGTGGGACAGGGAACACCGGGGAGCTGTTTTTT. The chain is built from TRBV2 and TRBJ2-2; TRBD1 agrees at 7 bases. Losses at the gene ends were 4 bases for V and 1 base for J; bases not matched to a gene: 0. CDR3 length: 14 residues. Germline V gene lookup returns CDR1 SNHLY and CDR2 FYNNEI.

The chain couples TRBV5-1 to TRBJ2-5, with D tentatively TRBD1 (6 bases). Trimming cost V 4 bases and J 7 bases, with 17 bases left between them. The CDR3 is 14 amino acids. The germline gives CDR1 SGHRS, CDR2 YFSETQ. For the CDR3, the DNA is TGCGCCAGCAGCCTTTCAGGGGTTGGGGGGACCCAGTACTTC. Translation: CASSLSGVGGTQYF.